The 7 T cell receptor beta chains in this list originate from one sample, sequenced in a study of T cells in Graves' hyperthyroidism and ophthalmopathy (dated by TCRdb to 2018 to 2020). Receptors were amplified or captured by multiplex PCR. Sequencer: Illumina HiSeq 2000. Amplification of TCR beta CDR3 regions was carried out from RNA transcripts. A first-round RT-PCR of the TCR CDR3 used the HTBI primer set with the Qiagen OneStep RT-PCR kit. TCRdb's own reprocessing of the public reads used fastp at Q25 and MiXCR and kept productive beta chains. CDR3 protein duplicates are merged, each entry listing the most common genes and DNA. The sample table shows 400,000 to 600,000 distinct CDR3 sequences, and roughly 20% are seen once. The top ten constitute 26% of the sample. The specimen sequenced was blood. The receptors derive from a young man with Graves' hyperthyroidism.

The gene calls are TRBV20-1 and TRBJ1-2; TRBD1 might be the D (5 bases). This CDR3 has 13 amino acids. Germline CDR1 DFQATT, CDR2 SNEGSKA (reference sequence). V lost 1 base and J 3 bases, leaving 9 bases between the germline ends. The CDR3 DNA sequence: TGCAGTGCTAGAGGCAGGGAGGACTATGGCTACACCTTC. Protein sequence: CSARGREDYGYTF.

The sample holds many counts of this clonotype. J is TRBJ1-6 and V is TRBV6-5; D is uncertain. The germline V gene encodes CDR1 MNHEY and CDR2 SVGAGI. CDR3 length: 15 residues. The V and J ends lost 2 bases and 7 bases respectively, with 12 bases between them. The CDR3 protein is CASSYGPRRNSPLHF. In DNA form, the CDR3 reads TGTGCCAGCAGTTACGGCCCCCGGCGGAATTCACCCCTCCACTTT.

This rearrangement joins TRBV20-1 to TRBJ2-2; the match to TRBD2 covers 9 bases. The CDR3 runs 16 residues. Germline V gene data show CDR1 as DFQATT and CDR2 as SNEGSKA (reference sequence). The V segment lost 1 base and the J segment 5 bases; nucleotides outside the gene matches: 8. DNA of the CDR3: TGCAGTGCTAGAGTCCCTAGCGGGGTTCGGACCGGGGAGCTGTTTTTT. Protein product: CSARVPSGVRTGELFF.

This clonotype was observed a single time. Likely a read error: the CDR3 ends without its conserved phenylalanine or tryptophan. V gene TRBV7-8 combines with J gene TRBJ2-2; D remains ambiguous. The CDR3 consists of 14 residues. Trimming removed 5 bases from V and 2 bases from J, with 9 bases in between. Germline V lookup: CDR1 SGHVS, CDR2 FQNEAQ. The CDR3: CASSIGSNTGELFV. CDR3 DNA: TGTGCCAGCAGCATAGGGTCTAACACCGGGGAGCTGTTTGTT.

This clonotype was counted many times. V gene TRBV5-1 combines with J gene TRBJ1-1; D gene ambiguous. Germline V gene sequence: CDR1 SGHRS, CDR2 YFSETQ. CDR3 length: 13 amino acids. Trimming stripped 9 bases from V and 1 base from J, with 13 bases between. CDR3 DNA sequence: TGCGCCACCAAGAGAAGCCAGAACACTGAAGCTTTCTTT. It is translated as CATKRSQNTEAFF. The variable domain in full, with the rest retrieved from reference TRBV5-1 and TRBJ1-1, is KAGVTQTPRYLIKTRGQQVTLSCSPISGHRSVSWYQQTPGQGLQFLFEYFSETQRNKGNFPGRFSGRQFSNSRSEMNVSTLELGDSALYLCATKRSQNTEAFFGQGTRLTVV.

The V call is TRBV29-1, the J call TRBJ2-2; D not certain. The CDR3 is 11 amino acids. V was shortened by 4 bases and J by 6 bases, with 6 bases between the two germline ends. Germline V lookup: CDR1 SQVTM, CDR2 ANQGSEA. The CDR3 nucleotides read TGCAGCGTTGGTGGACCCGGGGAGCTGTTTTTT. Its protein product is CSVGGPGELFF.

The chain has TRBV11-1 and TRBJ2-5; TRBD1 matches at 7 bases. Germline trimming cut 5 bases from V and 4 bases from J; bases unmatched to any gene: 16. The germline gives CDR1 SGHAT, CDR2 FQDESV (reference sequence). CDR3 length: 17 amino acids. CDR3 amino acids: CASSPAPGTGEGETQYF. DNA for the CDR3: TGTGCCAGCAGCCCTGCCCCGGGAACAGGGGAAGGAGAGACCCAGTACTTC.